This T cell receptor (beta chain) was retrieved from a study of glioma-infiltrating T cells after dendritic cell vaccination. Study-wide context: Samples are from glioblastoma patients in Phase I and II dendritic cell vaccine trials.

Findings of the study overall: Patients with more pretreatment TILs had longer time to progression and survival. Complete blood and tumor specimen sets were limited to few patients.

This clone has more than one count but fewer than ten. What it binds is unknown. The PCR used 60 V beta and 13 J beta primers. Data came from immunoSEQ multiplex PCR; TCRdb stores just in-frame clones and leaves some out. The sample lists about 73,000 clones; around 79% were seen once. The input for sequencing was blood, taken before dendritic cell vaccination. This sequence originates from a human donor with glioblastoma.

The CDR3 region is CASSVTVNTEAFF. The CDR3 DNA is TGTGCCAGCAGTGTTACGGTGAACACTGAAGCTTTCTTT. The genes are TRBV2 and TRBJ1-1; D is unresolved. The V and J ends lost 4 bases and 0 bases respectively, with 6 bases between them. This CDR3 has 13 amino acids. Germline V gene sequence: CDR1 SNHLY, CDR2 FYNNEI.